Sequencing of this T cell receptor beta chain was carried out in a study of blood T cell repertoires in COVID-19. In the study overall: Donors in the United States, Italy and Spain gave samples during acute or convalescent COVID-19. In each case, the material was cDNA or gDNA derived from T cells, B-cell-depleted T cells, or PBMCs.

Germline V gene data show CDR1 as MNHEY and CDR2 as SVGAGI. The CDR3 sequence is 16 residues long. Trimming shortened V by 2 bases and J by 4 bases, and 14 bases separated the two germline ends. TCRdb's table, derived via immunoSEQ multiplex PCR, lists solely in-frame clones and lacks some. The table includes hundreds of thousands of clones, just under 90% detected once. The source is a man in his 60s who had recovered from COVID-19. The chain joins TRBV6-5 to TRBJ2-2; D not resolved. The sample taken for sequencing was peripheral blood. The CDR3 sequence is CASSYISLTSTGELFF. DNA of the CDR3: TGTGCCAGCAGTTACATTTCCCTGACAAGCACCGGGGAGCTGTTTTTT.